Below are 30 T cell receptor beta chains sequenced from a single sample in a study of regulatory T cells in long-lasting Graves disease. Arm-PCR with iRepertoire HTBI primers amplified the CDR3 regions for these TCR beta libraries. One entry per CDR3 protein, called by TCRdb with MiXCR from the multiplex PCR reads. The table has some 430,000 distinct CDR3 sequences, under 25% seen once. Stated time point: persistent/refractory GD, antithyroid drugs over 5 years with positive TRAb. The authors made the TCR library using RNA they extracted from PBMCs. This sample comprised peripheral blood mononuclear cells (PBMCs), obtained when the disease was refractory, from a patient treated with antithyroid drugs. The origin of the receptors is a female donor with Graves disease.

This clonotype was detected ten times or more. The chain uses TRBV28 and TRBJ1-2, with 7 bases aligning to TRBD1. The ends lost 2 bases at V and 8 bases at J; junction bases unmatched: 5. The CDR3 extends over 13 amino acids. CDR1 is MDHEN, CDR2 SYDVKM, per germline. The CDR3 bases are TGTGCCAGCAGTTTACAGGGGGGCCTAGGCTACACCTTC. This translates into CASSLQGGLGYTF.

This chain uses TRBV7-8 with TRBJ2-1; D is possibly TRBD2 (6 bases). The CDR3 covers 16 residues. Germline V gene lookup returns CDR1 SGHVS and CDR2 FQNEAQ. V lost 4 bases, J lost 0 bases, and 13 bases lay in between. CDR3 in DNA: TGTGCCAGCAGCTGGGGCGGGGCTAGCTCCTACAATGAGCAGTTCTTC. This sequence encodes CASSWGGASSYNEQFF.

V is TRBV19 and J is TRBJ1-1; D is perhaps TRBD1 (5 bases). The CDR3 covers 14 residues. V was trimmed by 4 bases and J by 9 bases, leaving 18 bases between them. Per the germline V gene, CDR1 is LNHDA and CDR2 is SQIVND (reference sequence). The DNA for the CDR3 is TGTGCCAGTAGTACGGGGGATGACGGAGCCAAAGCTTTCTTT. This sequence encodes CASSTGDDGAKAFF. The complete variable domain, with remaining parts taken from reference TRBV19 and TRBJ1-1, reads DGGITQSPKYLFRKEGQNVTLSCEQNLNHDAMYWYRQDPGQGLRLIYYSQIVNDFQKGDIAEGYSVSREKKESFPLTVTSAQKNPTAFYLCASSTGDDGAKAFFGQGTRLTVV.

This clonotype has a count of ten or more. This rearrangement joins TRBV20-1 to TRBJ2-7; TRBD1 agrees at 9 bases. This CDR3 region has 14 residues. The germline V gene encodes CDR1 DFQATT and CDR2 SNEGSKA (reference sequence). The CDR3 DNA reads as TGCAGCGGAGGGGTTGGGACAGGGACCCACGAGCAGTACTTC. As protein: CSGGVGTGTHEQYF.

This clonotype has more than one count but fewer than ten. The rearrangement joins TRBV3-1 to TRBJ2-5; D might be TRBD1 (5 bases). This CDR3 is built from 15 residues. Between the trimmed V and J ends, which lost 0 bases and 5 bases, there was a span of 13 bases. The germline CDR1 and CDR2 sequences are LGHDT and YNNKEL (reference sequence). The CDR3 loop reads CASSQEWGLGETQYF. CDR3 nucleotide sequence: TGTGCCAGCAGCCAAGAGTGGGGCCTGGGGGAGACCCAGTACTTC.

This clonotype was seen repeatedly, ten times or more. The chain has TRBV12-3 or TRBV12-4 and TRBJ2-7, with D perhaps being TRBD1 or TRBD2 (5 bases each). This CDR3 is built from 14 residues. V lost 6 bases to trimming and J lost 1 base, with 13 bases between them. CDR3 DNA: TGTGCCAGCAGACCGACGGGGCGGTCCTACGAGCAGTACTTC. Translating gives CASRPTGRSYEQYF.

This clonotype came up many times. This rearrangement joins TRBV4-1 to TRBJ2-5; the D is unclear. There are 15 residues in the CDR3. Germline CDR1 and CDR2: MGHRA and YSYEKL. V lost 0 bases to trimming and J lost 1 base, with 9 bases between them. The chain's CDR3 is CASSQDNGFQETQYF. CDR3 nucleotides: TGCGCCAGCAGCCAAGATAATGGATTCCAAGAGACCCAGTACTTC.

CDR3 nucleotides: TGTGCCTGGAGGAGGGTGCTGAACACTGAAGCTTTCTTT. Amino acids: CAWRRVLNTEAFF. The chain joins TRBV30 to TRBJ1-1, with D unclear. The V gene lost 3 bases and the J gene lost 0 bases, with 8 bases spanning the gap. Germline CDR1 GTSNPN, CDR2 SVGIG (reference sequence). The CDR3 is 13 residues long. The full variable domain, rest sourced from reference TRBV30 and TRBJ1-1, is SQTIHQWPATLVQPVGSPLSLECTVEGTSNPNLYWYRQAAGRGLQLLFYSVGIGQISSEVPQNLSASRPQDRQFILSSKKLLLSDSGFYLCAWRRVLNTEAFFGQGTRLTVV.

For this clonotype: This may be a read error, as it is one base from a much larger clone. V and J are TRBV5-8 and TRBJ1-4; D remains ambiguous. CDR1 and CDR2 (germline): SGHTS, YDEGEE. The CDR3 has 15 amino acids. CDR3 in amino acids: CVSRLQDTTNEKLFF. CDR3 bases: TGTGTCAGCAGACTTCAAGATACAACTAATGAAAAACTGTTTTTT. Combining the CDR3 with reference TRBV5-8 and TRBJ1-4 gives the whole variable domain EAGVTQSPTHLIKTRGQQATLRCSPISGHTSVYWYQQALGLGLQFLLWYDEGEERNRGNFPPRFSGRQFPNYSSELNVNALELEDSALYLCVSRLQDTTNEKLFFGSGTQLSVL.

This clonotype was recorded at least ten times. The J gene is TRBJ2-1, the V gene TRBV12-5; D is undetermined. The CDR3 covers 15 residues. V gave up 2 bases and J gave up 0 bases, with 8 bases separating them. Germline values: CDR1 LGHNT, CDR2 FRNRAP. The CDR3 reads CASGLRRSSYNEQFF. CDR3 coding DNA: TGTGCTAGTGGTTTGAGACGTAGCTCCTACAATGAGCAGTTCTTC.

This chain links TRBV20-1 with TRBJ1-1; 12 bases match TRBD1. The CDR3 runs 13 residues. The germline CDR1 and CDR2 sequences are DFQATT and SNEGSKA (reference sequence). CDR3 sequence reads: CSSGQGAGTEAFF. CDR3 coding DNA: TGCAGCTCGGGACAGGGGGCGGGGACTGAAGCTTTCTTT.

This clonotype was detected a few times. The CDR3 region has the DNA TGCGCCAGCGGAGGGGGACTAGAACTCACCGGGGAGCTGTTTTTT. Translated, it gives CASGGGLELTGELFF. The chain links TRBV5-1 to TRBJ2-2; TRBD2 matches 8 bases. This CDR3 is 15 amino acids long. V gave up 7 bases and J gave up 4 bases; unmatched junction bases: 9. The germline V gene has CDR1 SGHRS and CDR2 YFSETQ.

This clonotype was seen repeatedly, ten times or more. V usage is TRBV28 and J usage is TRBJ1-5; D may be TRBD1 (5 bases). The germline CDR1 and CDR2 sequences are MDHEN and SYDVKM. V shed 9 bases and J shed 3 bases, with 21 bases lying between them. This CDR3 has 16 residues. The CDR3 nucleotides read TGTGCCAGTGCACTCTTGGGGGGACTAGCCAATCAGCCCCAGCATTTT. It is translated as CASALLGGLANQPQHF. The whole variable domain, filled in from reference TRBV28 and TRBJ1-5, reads DVKVTQSSRYLVKRTGEKVFLECVQDMDHENMFWYRQDPGLGLRLIYFSYDVKMKEKGDIPEGYSVSREKKERFSLILESASTNQTSMYLCASALLGGLANQPQHFGDGTRLSIL.

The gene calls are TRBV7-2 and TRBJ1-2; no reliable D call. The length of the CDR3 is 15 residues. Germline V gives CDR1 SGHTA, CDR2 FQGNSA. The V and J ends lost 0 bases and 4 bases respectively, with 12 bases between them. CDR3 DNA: TGTGCCAGCAGCTTAGCTCCAGGCCCCCGCTATGGCTACACCTTC. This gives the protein CASSLAPGPRYGYTF. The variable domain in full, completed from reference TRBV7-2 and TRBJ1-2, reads GAGVSQSPSNKVTEKGKDVELRCDPISGHTALYWYRQSLGQGLEFLIYFQGNSAPDKSGLPSDRFSAERTGGSVSTLTIQRTQQEDSAVYLCASSLAPGPRYGYTFGSGTRLTVV.

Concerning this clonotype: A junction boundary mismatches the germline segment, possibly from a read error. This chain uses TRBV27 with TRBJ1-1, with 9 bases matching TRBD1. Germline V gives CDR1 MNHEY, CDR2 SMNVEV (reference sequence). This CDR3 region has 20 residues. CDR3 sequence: CASSVSGTGWATYPNTEAFF. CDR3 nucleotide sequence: TGTGCCAGCAGTGTATCCGGGACAGGGTGGGCCACGTACCCAAACACTGAAGCTTTCTTT.

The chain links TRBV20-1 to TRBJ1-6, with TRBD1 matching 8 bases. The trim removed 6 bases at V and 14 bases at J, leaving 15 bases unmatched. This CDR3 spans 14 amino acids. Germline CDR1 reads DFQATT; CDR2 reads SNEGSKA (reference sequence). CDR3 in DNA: TGCAGTGCACCGGGACAGGTCGGAGAAGGGACCCTCCACTTT. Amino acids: CSAPGQVGEGTLHF.

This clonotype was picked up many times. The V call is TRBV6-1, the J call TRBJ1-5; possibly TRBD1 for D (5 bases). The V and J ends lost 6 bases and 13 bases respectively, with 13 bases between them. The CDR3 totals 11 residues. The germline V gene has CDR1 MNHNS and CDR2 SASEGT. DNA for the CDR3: TGTGCCAGCAGAGAACAGACAGTTCAGCATTTT. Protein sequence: CASREQTVQHF.

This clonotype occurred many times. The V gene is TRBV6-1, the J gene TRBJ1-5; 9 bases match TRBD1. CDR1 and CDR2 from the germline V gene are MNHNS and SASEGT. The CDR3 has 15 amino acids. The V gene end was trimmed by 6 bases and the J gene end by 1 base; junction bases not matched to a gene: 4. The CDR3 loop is CASRQGAWSNQPQHF. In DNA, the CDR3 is TGTGCCAGCAGACAGGGGGCGTGGAGCAATCAGCCCCAGCATTTT.

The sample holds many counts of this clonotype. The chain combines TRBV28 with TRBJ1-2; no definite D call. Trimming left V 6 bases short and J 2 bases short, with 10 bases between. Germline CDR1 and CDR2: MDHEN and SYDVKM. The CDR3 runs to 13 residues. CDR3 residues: CASSPSHNYGYTF. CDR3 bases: TGTGCCAGCAGCCCTTCCCACAACTATGGCTACACCTTC.

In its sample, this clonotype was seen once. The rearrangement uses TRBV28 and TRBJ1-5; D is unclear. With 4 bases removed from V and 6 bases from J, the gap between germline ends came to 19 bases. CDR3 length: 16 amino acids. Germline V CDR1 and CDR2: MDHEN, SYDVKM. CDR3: CASSYPGEGWTQPQHF. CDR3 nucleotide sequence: TGTGCCAGCAGTTACCCCGGGGAGGGATGGACTCAGCCCCAGCATTTT.

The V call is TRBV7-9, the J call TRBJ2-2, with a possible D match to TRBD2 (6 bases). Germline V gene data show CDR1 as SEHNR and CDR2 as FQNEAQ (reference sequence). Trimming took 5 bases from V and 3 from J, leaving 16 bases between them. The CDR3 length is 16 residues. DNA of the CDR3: TGTGCCAGCAGCCCTGTTGGAGGGGACTACACCGGGGAGCTGTTTTTT. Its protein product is CASSPVGGDYTGELFF. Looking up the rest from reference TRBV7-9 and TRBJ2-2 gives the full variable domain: DTGVSQNPRHKITKRGQNVTFRCDPISEHNRLYWYRQTLGQGPEFLTYFQNEAQLEKSRLLSDRFSAERPKGSFSTLEIQRTEQGDSAMYLCASSPVGGDYTGELFFGEGSRLTVL.

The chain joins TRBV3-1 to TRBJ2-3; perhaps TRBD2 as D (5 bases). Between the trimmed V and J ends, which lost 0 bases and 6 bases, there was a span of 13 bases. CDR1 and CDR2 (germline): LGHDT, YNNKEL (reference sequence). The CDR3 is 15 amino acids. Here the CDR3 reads CASSQEKRLADTQYF. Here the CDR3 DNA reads TGTGCCAGCAGCCAAGAGAAACGTTTAGCGGATACGCAGTATTTT.

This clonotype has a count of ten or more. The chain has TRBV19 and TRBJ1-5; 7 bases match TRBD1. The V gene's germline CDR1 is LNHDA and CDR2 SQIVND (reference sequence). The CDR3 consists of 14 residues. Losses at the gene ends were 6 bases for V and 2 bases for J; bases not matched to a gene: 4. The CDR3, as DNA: TGTGCCAGTAGGGAACAGGGGCGCAATCAGCCCCAGCATTTT. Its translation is CASREQGRNQPQHF. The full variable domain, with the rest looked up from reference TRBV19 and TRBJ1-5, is DGGITQSPKYLFRKEGQNVTLSCEQNLNHDAMYWYRQDPGQGLRLIYYSQIVNDFQKGDIAEGYSVSREKKESFPLTVTSAQKNPTAFYLCASREQGRNQPQHFGDGTRLSIL.

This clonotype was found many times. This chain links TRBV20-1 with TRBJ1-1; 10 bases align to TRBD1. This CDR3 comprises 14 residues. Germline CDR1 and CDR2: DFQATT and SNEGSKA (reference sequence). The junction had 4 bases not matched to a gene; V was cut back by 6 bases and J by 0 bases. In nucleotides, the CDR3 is TGCAGTGCAACCGGGACAGGGGTGAACACTGAAGCTTTCTTT. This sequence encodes CSATGTGVNTEAFF.

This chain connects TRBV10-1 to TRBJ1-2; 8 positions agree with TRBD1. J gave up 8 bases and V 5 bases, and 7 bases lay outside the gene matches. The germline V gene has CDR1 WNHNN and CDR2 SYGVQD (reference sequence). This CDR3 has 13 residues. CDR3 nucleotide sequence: TGCGCCAGCAGTCTCGACAGGGGAGGAGGCTACACCTTC. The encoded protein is CASSLDRGGGYTF.

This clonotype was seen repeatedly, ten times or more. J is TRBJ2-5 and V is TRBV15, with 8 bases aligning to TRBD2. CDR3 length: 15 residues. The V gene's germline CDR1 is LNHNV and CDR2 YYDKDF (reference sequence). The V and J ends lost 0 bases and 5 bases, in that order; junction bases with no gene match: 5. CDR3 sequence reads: CATSREGLGDETQYF. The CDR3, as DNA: TGTGCCACCAGCAGAGAGGGACTAGGGGACGAGACCCAGTACTTC.

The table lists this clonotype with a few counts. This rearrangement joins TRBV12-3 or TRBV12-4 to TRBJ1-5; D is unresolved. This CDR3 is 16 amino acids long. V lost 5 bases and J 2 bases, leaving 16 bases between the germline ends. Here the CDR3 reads CASSPGWGLGNQPQHF. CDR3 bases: TGTGCCAGCAGTCCCGGATGGGGATTAGGCAATCAGCCCCAGCATTTT.

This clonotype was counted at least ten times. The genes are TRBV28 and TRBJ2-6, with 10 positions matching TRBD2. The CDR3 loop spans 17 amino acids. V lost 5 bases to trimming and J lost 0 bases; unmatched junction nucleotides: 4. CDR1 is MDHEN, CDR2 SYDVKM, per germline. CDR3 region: CASSLAGAPSGANVLTF. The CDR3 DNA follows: TGTGCCAGCAGTCTAGCGGGAGCTCCCTCTGGGGCCAACGTCCTGACTTTC.

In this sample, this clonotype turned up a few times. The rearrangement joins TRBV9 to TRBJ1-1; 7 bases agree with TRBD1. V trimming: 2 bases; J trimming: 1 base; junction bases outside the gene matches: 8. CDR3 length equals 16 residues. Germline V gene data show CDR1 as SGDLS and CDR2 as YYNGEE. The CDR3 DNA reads TGTGCCAGCAGCGTCGACCCGGGACAGAGGAACACTGAAGCTTTCTTT. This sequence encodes CASSVDPGQRNTEAFF. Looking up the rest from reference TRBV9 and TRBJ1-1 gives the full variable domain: DSGVTQTPKHLITATGQRVTLRCSPRSGDLSVYWYQQSLDQGLQFLIQYYNGEERAKGNILERFSAQQFPDLHSELNLSSLELGDSALYFCASSVDPGQRNTEAFFGQGTRLTVV.

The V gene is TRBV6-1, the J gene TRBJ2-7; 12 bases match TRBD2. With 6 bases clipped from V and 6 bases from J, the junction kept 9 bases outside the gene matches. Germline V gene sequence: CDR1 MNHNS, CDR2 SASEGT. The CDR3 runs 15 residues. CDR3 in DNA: TGTGCCAGCAGATTAGGACTAGCGGGACGATTCGAGCAGTACTTC. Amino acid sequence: CASRLGLAGRFEQYF.